This TCR beta chain was found in a study of siplizumab effects on memory and regulatory T cells (dated by TCRdb to the late 2010s). At the level of the whole study: The study examined how the anti-CD2 antibody siplizumab affects alloreactive T-cell subsets in allogeneic mixed lymphocyte reactions built from human PBMCs.

A remark on this clone: Its antigen is not yet known. The input lacks base qualities; no much larger clone sits a single base away. Distinct nucleotide sequences in the sample also encode this CDR3.

Results and caveats for the whole study, not just this receptor: Whether proliferating Tregs from siplizumab cultures actually had suppressive function was not functionally confirmed. Because sequences below about 10^-5 frequency were poorly captured, only a minor fraction of alloreactive clones could be mapped to unstimulated subsets. Of the alloreactive CD4+ clones that could be mapped, the Treg-derived share averaged about 67% with siplizumab compared with about 27% in control reactions. A naive or memory phenotype could not be assigned to roughly 75-97% of proliferating CD4+ or CD8+ clones. Siplizumab significantly reduced the cumulative frequency of alloreactive sequences traceable to unstimulated CD4+ memory T cells. Greater diversity appeared to be present in unstimulated naive T cells than in memory T cells, and a substantial contribution to the alloresponse seemed to be made by naive cells.

The germline V gene (reference sequence) provides CDR1 MNHEY and CDR2 SMNVEV. The CDR3 runs 13 amino acids, cysteine and phenylalanine included. CDR3 DNA is the only sequence kept; it has 39 bases, read in frame from the first base. Trimming takes 2 bases from V and 1 base from J, and the germline ends sit 6 bases apart. Additional sequencing covered unstimulated subsets from a few donor pairs, namely CD8+ effector memory, CD4+ naive, CD8+ TEMRA, CD4+ memory and CD8+ naive. Sorted unstimulated T cells, along with proliferating T cells recovered from mixed lymphocyte reactions, underwent TCRbeta CDR3 sequencing. Fresh whole blood from roughly 10 HLA-typed healthy donors was used to isolate PBMCs. Libraries came from the immunoSEQ multiplex PCR assay. Roughly 100,000 TCR templates per sample were assayed on the deep sequencing platform. Genomic DNA extracted from sorted T cells was used for TCRbeta CDR3 sequencing. For the original study's pipeline: Clonal analysis of TCRbeta CDR3 data was done in the R programming language. Unstimulated samples were compared with post-reaction CFSE-low samples to define alloreactive CD4+ and CD8+ clones. Regulatory or non-regulatory origin of alloreactive CD4+ clones was assigned by matching sequences to the sorted unstimulated Treg and non-Treg repertoires. TCRdb retrieved this table from immuneACCESS and kept in-frame rearrangements only. Not all clones are present; in checked studies, unresolved V genes account for under half, and no reason is known for the remainder. The DNA was the basis for D and trimming; V, J and clone size are from that table. The sample table lists 50,000 to 70,000 clones, 95% to 98% of them with a count of one. Clones ranked in the top ten supply about 0.091% of the sample.

Sequenced input: naive CD8+ T cells sorted from blood. This specimen's cell subset or site label, per the study, means: unstimulated naive T cells. This receptor was obtained from a human donor in good health. The chain was built from TRBV27 and TRBJ2-7; a weak D assignment points to TRBD1 (6 bases agree). For the CDR3, the sequence is CASSLQGSYEQYF. The DNA sequence reads TGTGCCAGCAGTTTACAGGGGTCCTACGAGCAGTACTTC.